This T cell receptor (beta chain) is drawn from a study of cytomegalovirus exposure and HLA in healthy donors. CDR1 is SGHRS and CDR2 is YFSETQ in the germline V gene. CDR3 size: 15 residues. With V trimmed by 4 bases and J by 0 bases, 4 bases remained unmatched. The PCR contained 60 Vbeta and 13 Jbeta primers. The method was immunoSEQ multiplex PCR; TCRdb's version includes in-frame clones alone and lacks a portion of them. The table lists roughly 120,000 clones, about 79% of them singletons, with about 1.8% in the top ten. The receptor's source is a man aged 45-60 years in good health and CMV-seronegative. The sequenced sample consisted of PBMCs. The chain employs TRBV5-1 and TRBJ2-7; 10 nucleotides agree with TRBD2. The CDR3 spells CASSIGTSDSYEQYF. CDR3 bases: TGCGCCAGCAGCATAGGGACTAGCGACTCCTACGAGCAGTACTTC.